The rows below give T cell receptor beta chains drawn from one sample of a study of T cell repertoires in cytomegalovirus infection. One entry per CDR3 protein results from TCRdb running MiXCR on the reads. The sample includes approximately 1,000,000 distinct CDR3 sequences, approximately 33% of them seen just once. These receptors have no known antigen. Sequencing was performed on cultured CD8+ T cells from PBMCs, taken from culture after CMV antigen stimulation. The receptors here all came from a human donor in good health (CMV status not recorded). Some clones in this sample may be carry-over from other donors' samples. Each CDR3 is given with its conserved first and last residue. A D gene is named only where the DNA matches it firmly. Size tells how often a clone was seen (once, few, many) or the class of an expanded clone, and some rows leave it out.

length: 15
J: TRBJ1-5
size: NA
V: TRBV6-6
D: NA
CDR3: CVSNSEGGSNQPQHF
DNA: TGTGTCAGCAATAGTGAGGGGGGTAGCAATCAGCCCCAGCATTTT

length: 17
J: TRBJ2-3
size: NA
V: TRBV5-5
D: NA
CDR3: CASSFRGRGGLADTQYF
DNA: TGTGCCAGCAGCTTCCGGGGGAGGGGGGGCCTTGCGGATACGCAGTATTTT

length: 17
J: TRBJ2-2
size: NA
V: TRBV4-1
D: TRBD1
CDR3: CASSQYEQGAGTGELFF
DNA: TGCGCCAGCAGCCAATACGAACAGGGGGCAGGAACCGGGGAGCTGTTTTTT

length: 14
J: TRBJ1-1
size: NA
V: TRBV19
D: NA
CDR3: CASSVGVMNTEAFF
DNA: TGTGCCAGTAGTGTAGGGGTGATGAACACTGAAGCTTTCTTT

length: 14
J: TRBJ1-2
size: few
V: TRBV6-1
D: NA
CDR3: CASPSGQLNRGYTF
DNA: TGTGCCAGTCCCTCGGGACAACTCAACCGTGGCTACACCTTC

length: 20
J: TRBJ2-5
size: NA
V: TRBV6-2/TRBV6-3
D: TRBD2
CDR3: CASSYAIGPTGTSGQETQYF
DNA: TGTGCCAGCAGTTACGCGATTGGGCCAACCGGGACTAGCGGGCAAGAGACCCAGTACTTC

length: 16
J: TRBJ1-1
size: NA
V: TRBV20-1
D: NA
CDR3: CSARVWGNGMNTEAFF
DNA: TGCAGTGCTAGAGTCTGGGGGAATGGGATGAACACTGAAGCTTTCTTT

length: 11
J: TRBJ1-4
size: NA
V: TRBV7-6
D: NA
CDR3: CASSSTSEVFF
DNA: TGTGCCAGCAGCTCGACGAGCGAGGTGTTTTTT

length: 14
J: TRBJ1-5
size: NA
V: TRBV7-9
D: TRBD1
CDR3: CASRQGGGNQPQHF
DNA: TGTGCCAGCAGACAAGGGGGCGGAAATCAGCCCCAGCATTTT

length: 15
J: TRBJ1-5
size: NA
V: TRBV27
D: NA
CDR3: CASSPRGSSNQPQHF
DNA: TGTGCCAGCAGTCCCAGGGGCAGCTCAAATCAGCCCCAGCATTTT

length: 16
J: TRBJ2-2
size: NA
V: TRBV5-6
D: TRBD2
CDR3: CASSFFASGSTGELFF
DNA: TGTGCCAGCAGCTTCTTCGCTAGCGGCAGCACCGGGGAGCTGTTTTTT

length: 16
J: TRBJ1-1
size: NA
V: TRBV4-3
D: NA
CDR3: CASSQVFPTAAVEAFF
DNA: TGCGCCAGCAGCCAAGTGTTCCCCACCGCGGCGGTTGAAGCTTTCTTT

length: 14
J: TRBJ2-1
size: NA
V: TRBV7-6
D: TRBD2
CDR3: CASSFERGGLVQFF
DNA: TGTGCCAGCAGCTTCGAGCGGGGGGGCCTTGTACAGTTCTTC

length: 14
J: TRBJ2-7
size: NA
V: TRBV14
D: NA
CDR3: CASSQERVDYEQYF
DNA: TGTGCCAGCAGCCAGGAAAGGGTAGACTACGAGCAGTACTTC